This passage covers 17 T cell receptor beta chains from one sample sequenced in a study of graft-versus-host responses after intestinal transplantation (dated by TCRdb to the early 2020s). Library preparation was by the immunoSEQ multiplex PCR assay. TCRdb took over this immuneACCESS table, retaining in-frame rearrangements with V and J assigned. Such tables are incomplete; in checked studies, under half of the missing clones stem from an unresolved V gene, and the remainder is unexplained. For this sample there are around 20,000 clones; 40% to 50% appear just once. Around 0.81% of the sample lies in the top ten. The time point label of this sample denotes: cells obtained before transplantation from donor or recipient. Sequencing was performed on alloreactive CD4+ T cells from a mixed lymphocyte reaction culture, taken before intestinal transplant. In the paper's terms, the cell subset or site label means: CFSE-low proliferating T cells sorted from approximately six-day pre-transplant mixed lymphocyte reaction (GvH or HvG direction). The receptor set was obtained from a human patient who received an intestinal transplant.

This clone was seen a handful of times. The rearrangement links TRBV10-3 to TRBJ2-3, with D hard to call. The CDR3 consists of 17 residues. From germline, CDR1 is ENHRY and CDR2 SYGVKD. V gave up 6 bases and J gave up 1 base, with 20 bases separating them. CDR3 sequence reads: CAIRGPFSQIGTDTQYF. The CDR3 coding sequence is TGTGCCATCAGGGGCCCGTTTTCCCAAATCGGCACAGATACGCAGTATTTT.

V and J are TRBV5-1 and TRBJ2-7; 10 bases align to TRBD2. Germline CDR1 SGHRS, CDR2 YFSETQ. The CDR3 has 15 residues. After removal of 1 base from V and 2 bases from J, the junction contained 3 bases not matched to a gene. Here the CDR3 reads CASSLTSGVTYEQYF. CDR3 bases: TGCGCCAGCAGCTTGACTAGCGGGGTAACCTACGAGCAGTACTTC.

J is TRBJ2-1 and V is TRBV5-1; 11 nucleotides line up with TRBD2. Per the germline V gene, CDR1 is SGHRS and CDR2 is YFSETQ. Losses at the gene ends were 7 bases for V and 2 bases for J; bases not matched to a gene: 5. The CDR3 length is 15 residues. Here the CDR3 DNA reads TGCGCCAGCTTCCCACTAGCGGGGGCCTACAATGAGCAGTTCTTC. Residues: CASFPLAGAYNEQFF.

V is TRBV18 and J is TRBJ2-7; 7 bases align to TRBD1. Germline V lookup: CDR1 KGHSH, CDR2 LQKENI. J lost 3 bases, V lost 3 bases, and 8 bases had no gene match. This CDR3 contains 15 residues. Written as DNA, the CDR3 is TGTGCCAGCTCACCGTTAGGGGGCGCGTTCTACGAGCAGTACTTC. Its protein is CASSPLGGAFYEQYF.

This clone was detected only a few times. The chain employs TRBV19 and TRBJ1-3; D remains ambiguous. Per germline, CDR1 LNHDA and CDR2 SQIVND (reference sequence). V lost 0 bases and J lost 4, with 10 bases in between. The length of the CDR3 is 15 residues. The CDR3 nucleotides are TGTGCCAGTAGTATAGATTCGGCCGGGGGAAACACCATATATTTT. Protein: CASSIDSAGGNTIYF.

The rearrangement uses TRBV6-6 and TRBJ1-5; TRBD1 matches at 8 bases. The CDR3 totals 14 residues. CDR1 MNHNY and CDR2 SVGAGI come from the germline V gene (reference sequence). Losses at the gene ends were 6 bases for V and 4 bases for J; bases not matched to a gene: 5. CDR3 nucleotides: TGTGCCAGCAGACCTGGACAGGGAAATCAGCCCCAGCATTTT. It translates to CASRPGQGNQPQHF.

The chain combines TRBV6-5 with TRBJ1-6, with 8 bases identical to TRBD1. The CDR3 has 14 residues. Trimming took 4 bases from V and 10 from J; bases not matched to a gene: 6. Germline V gene sequence: CDR1 MNHEY, CDR2 SVGAGI. Here the CDR3 DNA reads TGTGCCAGCAGTTCGACAGGGGTCAACTCACCCCTCCACTTT. It encodes CASSSTGVNSPLHF.

This clone showed up just a few times. The V call is TRBV27, the J call TRBJ2-1; 8 bases fit TRBD2. The CDR3 is 15 amino acids. Germline trimming cut 4 bases from V and 4 bases from J; bases unmatched to any gene: 6. CDR1 is MNHEY and CDR2 is SMNVEV in the germline V gene (reference sequence). The CDR3 DNA reads TGTGCCAGCAGTTCGGGGGTAGCGGGGTACAATGAGCAGTTCTTC. Residues: CASSSGVAGYNEQFF.

This clone was recorded a few times. J is TRBJ1-3 and V is TRBV18; D is perhaps TRBD1 (6 bases). This CDR3 region has 15 residues. Germline V CDR1 and CDR2: KGHSH, LQKENI. Trimming removed 5 bases at V and 4 bases at J, with 15 bases between. The CDR3 DNA reads TGTGCCAGCTCAGCGCCAGGGGTCCCCGGAAACACCATATATTTT. It yields the protein CASSAPGVPGNTIYF. The variable domain in full, with the rest retrieved from reference TRBV18 and TRBJ1-3, is NAGVMQNPRHLVRRRGQEARLRCSPMKGHSHVYWYRQLPEEGLKFMVYLQKENIIDESGMPKERFSAEFPKEGPSILRIQQVVRGDSAAYFCASSAPGVPGNTIYFGEGSWLTVV.

The chain employs TRBV19 and TRBJ2-1; 8 nucleotides align to TRBD1. CDR1 LNHDA and CDR2 SQIVND come from the germline V gene (reference sequence). The J segment lost 6 bases and the V segment lost 5 bases, leaving 15 bases of the junction unmatched. The CDR3 runs to 17 residues. CDR3 protein: CASSPRDRPQGGNEQFF. The CDR3 region has the DNA TGTGCCAGTAGTCCCCGGGACAGGCCCCAGGGTGGCAATGAGCAGTTCTTC.

This clone turned up a few times. The chain is built from TRBV4-1 and TRBJ2-6; D not certain. The CDR3 runs to 17 residues. V was trimmed by 2 bases and J by 0 bases, leaving 11 bases between them. Per the germline V gene, CDR1 is MGHRA and CDR2 is YSYEKL. CDR3 loop: CASSQTPANSGANVLTF. CDR3 DNA: TGCGCCAGCAGCCAAACCCCCGCGAACTCTGGGGCCAACGTCCTGACTTTC.

The J gene is TRBJ2-7, the V gene TRBV6-4; TRBD2 agrees at 9 bases. The CDR3 is 13 residues long. The germline V gene encodes CDR1 MRHNA and CDR2 SNTAGT. Trimming cost V 3 bases and J 3 bases; bases outside gene matches: 0. The CDR3 DNA reads TGTGCCAGCAGTGAACTAGCGGGCTACGAGCAGTACTTC. Translation gives CASSELAGYEQYF.

Only one count was recorded for this clone. The V call is TRBV6-5, the J call TRBJ1-2; 11 nucleotides match TRBD1. Germline loops: CDR1 MNHEY, CDR2 SVGAGI. The CDR3 runs to 15 residues. V dropped 6 bases and J dropped 5; count of bases not matched to a gene: 8. CDR3 DNA sequence: TGTGCCAGCAGGAGGGGGACAGGGGGGGGATATGGCTACACCTTC. It yields the protein CASRRGTGGGYGYTF.

The chain employs TRBV6-6 and TRBJ2-1; the D is unclear. Deletions cut 7 bases from V and 6 bases from J, with 10 bases between. Germline assignment: CDR1 MNHNY and CDR2 SVGAGI (reference sequence). This CDR3 is 12 amino acids long. CDR3 in amino acids: CASNSLRNEQFF. CDR3 nucleotide sequence: TGTGCCAGCAACTCCCTCCGCAATGAGCAGTTCTTC.

In the case of this clone: At one end, the junction sequence differs from germline, possibly due to a read error. The rearrangement uses TRBV7-6 and TRBJ2-2; D may be TRBD2 (7 bases). This CDR3 region has 16 residues. In germline, CDR1 is SGHVS, CDR2 FNYEAQ. In DNA, the CDR3 is TGTACCAGCATCAAGGGGGGGCAGCCCCTGGCCGGGGAGCTGTTTTTT. It encodes CTSIKGGQPLAGELFF.

This chain uses TRBV2 with TRBJ2-3; D call uncertain. Trimming took 6 bases from V and 8 from J, leaving 12 bases between them. CDR1 and CDR2 from the germline V gene are SNHLY and FYNNEI. The CDR3 has 12 amino acids. DNA for the CDR3: TGTGCCAGCAGCTACCCCCCGGGTACGCAGTATTTT. This gives the protein CASSYPPGTQYF.

This clone was recorded only once. The chain joins TRBV9 to TRBJ1-1; the D is unclear. The germline gives CDR1 SGDLS, CDR2 YYNGEE. The V and J ends lost 3 bases and 3 bases respectively, with 9 bases between them. This CDR3 region has 13 residues. This CDR3 is CASSAARDTEAFF. CDR3 DNA: TGTGCCAGCAGCGCCGCCCGGGACACTGAAGCTTTCTTT.